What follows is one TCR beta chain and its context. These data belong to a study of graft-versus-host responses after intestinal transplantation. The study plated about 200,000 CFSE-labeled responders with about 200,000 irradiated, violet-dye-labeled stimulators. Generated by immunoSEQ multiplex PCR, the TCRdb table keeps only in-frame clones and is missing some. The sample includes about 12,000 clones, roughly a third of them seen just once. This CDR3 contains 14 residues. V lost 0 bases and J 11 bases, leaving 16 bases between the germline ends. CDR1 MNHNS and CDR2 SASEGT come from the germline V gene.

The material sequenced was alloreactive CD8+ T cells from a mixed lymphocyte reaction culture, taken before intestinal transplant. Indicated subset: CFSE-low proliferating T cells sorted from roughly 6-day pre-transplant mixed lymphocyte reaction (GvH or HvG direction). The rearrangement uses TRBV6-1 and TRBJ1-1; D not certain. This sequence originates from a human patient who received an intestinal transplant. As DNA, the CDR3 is TGTGCCAGCAGTGAAGCCAAGTTTTCCCCTCTCGCTTTCTTT. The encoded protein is CASSEAKFSPLAFF.